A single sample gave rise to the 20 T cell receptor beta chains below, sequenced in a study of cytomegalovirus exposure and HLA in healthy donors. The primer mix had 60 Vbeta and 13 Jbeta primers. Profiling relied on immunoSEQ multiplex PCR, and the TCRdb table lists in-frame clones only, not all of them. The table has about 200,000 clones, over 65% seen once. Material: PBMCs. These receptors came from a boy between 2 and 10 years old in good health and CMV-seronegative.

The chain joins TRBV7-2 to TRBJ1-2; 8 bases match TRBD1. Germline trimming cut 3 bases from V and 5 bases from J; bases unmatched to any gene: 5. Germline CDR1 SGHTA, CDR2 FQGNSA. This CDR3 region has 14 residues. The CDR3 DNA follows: TGTGCCAGCAGCTTCGACAGGGGAAGGTATGGCTACACCTTC. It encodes CASSFDRGRYGYTF.

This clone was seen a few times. CDR3 sequence reads: CASSFTGNHNSPLHF. In DNA form, the CDR3 reads TGCGCCAGCAGCTTCACCGGGAACCATAATTCACCCCTCCACTTT. This chain connects TRBV5-1 to TRBJ1-6; D call uncertain. Trimming cost V 2 bases and J 5 bases, with 11 bases left between them. CDR3 length equals 15 residues. CDR1 SGHRS and CDR2 YFSETQ come from the germline V gene.

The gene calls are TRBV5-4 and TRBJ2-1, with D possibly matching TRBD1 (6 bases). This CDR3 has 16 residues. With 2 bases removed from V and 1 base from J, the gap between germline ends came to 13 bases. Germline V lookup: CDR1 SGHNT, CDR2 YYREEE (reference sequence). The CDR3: CASSFPSRGSYNEQFF. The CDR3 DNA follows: TGTGCCAGCAGCTTTCCCTCCAGGGGTTCCTACAATGAGCAGTTCTTC.

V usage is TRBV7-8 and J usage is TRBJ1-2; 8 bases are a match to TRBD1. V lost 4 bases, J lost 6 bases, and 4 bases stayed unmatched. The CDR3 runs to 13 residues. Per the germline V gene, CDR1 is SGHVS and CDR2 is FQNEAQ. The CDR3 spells CASSSMGQDGYTF. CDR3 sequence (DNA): TGTGCCAGCAGCTCGATGGGACAGGATGGCTACACCTTC.

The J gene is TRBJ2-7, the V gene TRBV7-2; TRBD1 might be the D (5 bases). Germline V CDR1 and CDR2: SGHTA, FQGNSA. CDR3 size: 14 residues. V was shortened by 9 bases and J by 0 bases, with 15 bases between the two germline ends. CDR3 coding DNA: TGTGCCAGTAAACCTTATGACAGCTCCTACGAGCAGTACTTC. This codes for CASKPYDSSYEQYF. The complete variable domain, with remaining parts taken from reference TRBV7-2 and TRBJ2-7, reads GAGVSQSPSNKVTEKGKDVELRCDPISGHTALYWYRQSLGQGLEFLIYFQGNSAPDKSGLPSDRFSAERTGGSVSTLTIQRTQQEDSAVYLCASKPYDSSYEQYFGPGTRLTVT.

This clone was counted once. The CDR3 DNA reads TGTGCCAGCAACGGGGGGCGCGAGCAGTACTTC. It encodes CASNGGREQYF. This rearrangement joins TRBV2 to TRBJ2-7; possibly TRBD2 for D (7 bases). This CDR3 comprises 11 residues. Trimming took off 7 bases at V and 6 bases at J, with 10 bases between the two ends. Germline loops: CDR1 SNHLY, CDR2 FYNNEI.

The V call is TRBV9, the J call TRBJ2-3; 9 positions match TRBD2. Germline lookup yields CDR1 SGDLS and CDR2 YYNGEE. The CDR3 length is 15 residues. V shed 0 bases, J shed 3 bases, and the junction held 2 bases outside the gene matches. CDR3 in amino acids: CASSVGLAGTDTQYF. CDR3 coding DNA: TGTGCCAGCAGCGTAGGGCTAGCGGGGACAGATACGCAGTATTTT.

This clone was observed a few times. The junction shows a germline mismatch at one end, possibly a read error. The CDR3 reads CASREGGLRDYWFEQYF. The CDR3 DNA reads as TGTGCCAGCAGGGAAGGGGGACTCCGGGACTACTGGTTCGAGCAGTACTTC. The chain links TRBV2 to TRBJ2-7, with D perhaps matching TRBD2 (7 bases). The CDR3 is 17 amino acids. Germline loops: CDR1 SNHLY, CDR2 FYNNEI.

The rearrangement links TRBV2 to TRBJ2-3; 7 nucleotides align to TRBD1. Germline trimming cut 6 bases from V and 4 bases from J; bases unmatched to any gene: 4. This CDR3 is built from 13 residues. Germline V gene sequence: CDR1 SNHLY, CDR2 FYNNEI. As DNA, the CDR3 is TGTGCCAGCAGAAGACAGGGATCAGATACGCAGTATTTT. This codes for CASRRQGSDTQYF.

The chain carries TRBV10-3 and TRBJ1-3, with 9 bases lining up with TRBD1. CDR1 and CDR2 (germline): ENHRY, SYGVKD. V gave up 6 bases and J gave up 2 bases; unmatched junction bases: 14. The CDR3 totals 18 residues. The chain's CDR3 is CAISPRTGAFSAGNTIYF. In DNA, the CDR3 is TGTGCCATCAGCCCCAGGACAGGGGCCTTCTCAGCTGGAAACACCATATATTTT.

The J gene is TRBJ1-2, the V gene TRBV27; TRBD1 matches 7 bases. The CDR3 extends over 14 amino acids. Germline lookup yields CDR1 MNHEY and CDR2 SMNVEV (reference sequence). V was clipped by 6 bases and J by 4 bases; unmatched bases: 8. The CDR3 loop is CASSQTGSGYGYTF. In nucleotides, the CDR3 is TGTGCCAGCAGCCAGACAGGGTCTGGCTATGGCTACACCTTC.

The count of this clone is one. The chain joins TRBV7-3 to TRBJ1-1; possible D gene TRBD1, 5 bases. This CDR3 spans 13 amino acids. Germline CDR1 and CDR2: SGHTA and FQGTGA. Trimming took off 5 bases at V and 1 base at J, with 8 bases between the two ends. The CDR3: CASSLDKNTEAFF. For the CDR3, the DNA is TGTGCCAGCAGCCTGGACAAGAACACTGAAGCTTTCTTT.

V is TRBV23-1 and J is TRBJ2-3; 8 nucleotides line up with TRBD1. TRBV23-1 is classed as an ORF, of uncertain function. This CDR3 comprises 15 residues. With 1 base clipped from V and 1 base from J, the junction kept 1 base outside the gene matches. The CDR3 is CASSQLTGGTDTQYF. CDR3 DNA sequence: TGCGCCAGCAGTCAATTGACAGGGGGCACAGATACGCAGTATTTT.

The CDR3 reads CASSQFSRGITGELFF. CDR3 nucleotide sequence: TGTGCCAGCAGCCAGTTCTCGAGAGGTATCACCGGGGAGCTGTTTTTT. V and J are TRBV7-9 and TRBJ2-2; the D is unclear. The germline V and J ends were trimmed by 5 bases and 4 bases, with 17 bases remaining between them. From germline, CDR1 is SEHNR and CDR2 FQNEAQ (reference sequence). CDR3 length: 16 amino acids. The complete variable domain, with remaining parts taken from reference TRBV7-9 and TRBJ2-2, reads DTGVSQNPRHKITKRGQNVTFRCDPISEHNRLYWYRQTLGQGPEFLTYFQNEAQLEKSRLLSDRFSAERPKGSFSTLEIQRTEQGDSAMYLCASSQFSRGITGELFFGEGSRLTVL.

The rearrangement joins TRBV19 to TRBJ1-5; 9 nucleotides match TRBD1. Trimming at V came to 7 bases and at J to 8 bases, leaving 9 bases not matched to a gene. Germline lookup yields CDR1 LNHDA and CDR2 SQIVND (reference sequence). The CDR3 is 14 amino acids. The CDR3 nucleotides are TGTGCCAGTAAGAGACAGGGGGAAGTAGAGCCCCAGCATTTT. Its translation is CASKRQGEVEPQHF.

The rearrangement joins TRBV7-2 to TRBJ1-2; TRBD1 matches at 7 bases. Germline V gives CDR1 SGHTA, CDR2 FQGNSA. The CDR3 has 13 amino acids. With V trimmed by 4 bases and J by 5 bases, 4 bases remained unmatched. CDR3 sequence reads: CASSSRTGYGYTF. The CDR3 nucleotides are TGTGCCAGCAGCTCCCGGACAGGTTATGGCTACACCTTC.

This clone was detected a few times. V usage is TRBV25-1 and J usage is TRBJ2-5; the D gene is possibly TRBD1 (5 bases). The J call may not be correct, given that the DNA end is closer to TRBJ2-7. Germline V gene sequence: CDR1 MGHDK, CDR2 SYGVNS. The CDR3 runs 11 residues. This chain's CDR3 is CASSEGHEQYF. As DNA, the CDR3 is TGTGCCAGCAGTGAGGGGCACGAGCAGTACTTC.

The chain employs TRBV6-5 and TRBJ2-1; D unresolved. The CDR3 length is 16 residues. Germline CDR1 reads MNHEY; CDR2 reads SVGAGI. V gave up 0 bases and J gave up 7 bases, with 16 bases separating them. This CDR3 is CASSYSISPPKNEQFF. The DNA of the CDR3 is TGTGCCAGCAGTTACTCGATTAGCCCACCCAAAAATGAGCAGTTCTTC.

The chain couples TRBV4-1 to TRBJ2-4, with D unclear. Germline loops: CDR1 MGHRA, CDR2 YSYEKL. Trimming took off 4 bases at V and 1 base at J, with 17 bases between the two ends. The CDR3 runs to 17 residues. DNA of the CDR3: TGCGCCAGCAGCCCTCCAATTGAGTTCGATGCCAAAAACATTCAGTACTTC. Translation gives CASSPPIEFDAKNIQYF.

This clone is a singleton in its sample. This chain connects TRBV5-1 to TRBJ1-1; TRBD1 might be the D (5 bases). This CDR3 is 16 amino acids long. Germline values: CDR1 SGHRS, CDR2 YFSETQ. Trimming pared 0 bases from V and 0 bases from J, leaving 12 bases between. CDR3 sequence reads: CASSLARQSMNTEAFF. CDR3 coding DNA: TGCGCCAGCAGCTTGGCCCGACAGAGCATGAACACTGAAGCTTTCTTT.